This T cell receptor beta chain was sequenced during a study of blood T cell repertoires in COVID-19. Germline CDR1 is LNHDA and CDR2 is SQIVND (reference sequence). The CDR3 length is 14 residues. The trim removed 5 bases at V and 1 base at J, leaving 3 bases unmatched. Some clones are missing from TCRdb's copy, which holds only in-frame ones; the method was immunoSEQ multiplex PCR. The sample has a few hundred thousand clones; more than 70% are singletons. This TCR came from a man aged 30 to 45 with acute COVID-19. Material for sequencing was PBMCs or T cells enriched from blood (not recorded which). The chain is built from TRBV19 and TRBJ2-3; 7 nucleotides line up with TRBD1. CDR3 nucleotides: TGTGCCAGTAGTGACAGGGTTGGCACAGATACGCAGTATTTT. This gives the protein CASSDRVGTDTQYF. Based on the CDR3 plus reference TRBV19 and TRBJ2-3, the full variable domain is DGGITQSPKYLFRKEGQNVTLSCEQNLNHDAMYWYRQDPGQGLRLIYYSQIVNDFQKGDIAEGYSVSREKKESFPLTVTSAQKNPTAFYLCASSDRVGTDTQYFGPGTRLTVL.